One sample yielded the 5 T cell receptor beta chains listed below, sequenced in a study of molecular identifiers for immune sequencing clone quantification. TCRdb itself ran the PCR reads through MiXCR, one entry per CDR3 protein. Among approximately 93,000 distinct CDR3 sequences listed, about 23% were seen once. The sequenced sample consisted of naive CD8+ T cells from blood, with Jurkat cell RNA spiked in. Subset described: FACS-sorted CD8+CD4-CCR7+CD45RA+ naive T cells. The receptors stem from a human donor in good health. Some libraries in this study had Jurkat cell RNA spiked in.

In this sample, this clonotype turned up many times. The V gene is TRBV14, the J gene TRBJ2-7; no reliable D call. The CDR3 length is 14 residues. Trimming removed 4 bases at V and 2 bases at J, with 12 bases between. Germline V lookup: CDR1 SGHDN, CDR2 FVKESK. Here the CDR3 reads CASSPPGQPYEQYF. For the CDR3, the DNA is TGTGCCAGCAGCCCCCCCGGGCAGCCCTACGAGCAGTACTTC.

Notes on this clonotype: A much larger clone is a single base away; this may be a read error. The chain uses TRBV29-1 and TRBJ2-7; 7 positions match TRBD1. From germline, CDR1 is SQVTM and CDR2 ANQGSEA. CDR3 length: 12 residues. The CDR3 loop is CRVGQANYEQYF. DNA for the CDR3: TGCCGCGTTGGACAGGCGAACTACGAGCAGTACTTC.

This clonotype appeared a few times. The chain links TRBV29-1 to TRBJ2-7, with 14 bases that match TRBD2. Looked up from germline, CDR1 is SQVTM and CDR2 is ANQGSEA. With V trimmed by 7 bases and J by 0 bases, 2 bases remained unmatched. The CDR3 contains 14 residues. The DNA for the CDR3 is TGCAGCGGACTAGCGGGAGGGCACTCCTACGAGCAGTACTTC. Translating gives CSGLAGGHSYEQYF.

On this clonotype itself: Given a much more abundant clone one base away, this may be a read error. The CDR3 carries no conserved terminal phenylalanine or tryptophan, so it likely arises from a read error. The chain employs TRBV12-5 and TRBJ2-5; the match to TRBD2 covers 11 bases. CDR3 length equals 18 residues. Looked up from germline, CDR1 is LGHNT and CDR2 is FRNRAP. V dropped 5 bases and J dropped 1; count of bases not matched to a gene: 12. The CDR3 coding sequence is TGTGCTAGTGGTCCCGATCTAGCGGGGGGACTAAGCCAAGAGACCCAGTACTCC. Its protein product is CASGPDLAGGLSQETQYS.

This clonotype was observed many times. The chain recombines TRBV6-2 or TRBV6-3 with TRBJ2-5; D is undetermined. V was pared by 6 bases and J by 4 bases, with 6 bases between. The CDR3 contains 11 residues. Germline CDR1 is MNHEY and CDR2 is SVGEGT. The chain's CDR3 is CASSVRETQYF. As DNA, the CDR3 is TGTGCCAGCAGCGTTCGAGAGACCCAGTACTTC.